The rows below give T cell receptor beta chains drawn from one sample of a study of CD8 T cells in ankylosing spondylitis. TCRdb used MiXCR to reprocess the 5' RACE reads, holding one entry per CDR3 protein. The table includes under 150,000 distinct CDR3 sequences, 15% to 20% detected once. Sequencing was done on a sample of blood, either unsorted or a sorted T cell fraction (not recorded which). Receptor source: a male donor with ankylosing spondylitis. Each CDR3 is given with its conserved first and last residue. The D gene is left open where the match is weak. A clone size is listed for some rows: how often the clone was seen (once, few, many), or a class if it is expanded.

>-|TRBV29-1|-|TRBJ2-2
CSVVGWNTGELFF
TGCAGCGTCGTCGGGTGGAACACCGGGGAGCTGTTTTTT
>-|TRBV10-3|TRBD1|TRBJ1-3
CANGQGLGNTIYF
TGTGCCAACGGACAGGGTCTTGGAAACACCATATATTTT
>-|TRBV6-5|-|TRBJ1-4
CASSYSGVPGEKLFF
TGTGCCAGCAGTTACTCCGGGGTTCCGGGTGAAAAACTGTTTTTT
>few|TRBV6-1|TRBD2|TRBJ2-3
CASTQYVAGGLSTDTQYF
TGTGCCAGCACCCAATACGTAGCGGGAGGTTTGTCTACAGATACGCAGTATTTT
>-|TRBV12-3/TRBV12-4|-|TRBJ2-2
CASSLALGQGLTGELFF
TGTGCCAGCAGTTTAGCGCTCGGGCAGGGATTGACCGGGGAGCTGTTTTTT
>-|TRBV6-1|-|TRBJ2-3
CASSGLGAPDTQYF
TGTGCCAGCAGCGGGTTGGGGGCCCCAGATACGCAGTATTTT
>once|TRBV19|-|TRBJ2-1
CASSIRLNNEQFF
TGTGCCAGTAGTATCCGGCTAAACAATGAGCAGTTCTTC
>few|TRBV4-1|-|TRBJ1-2
CASSQDSRGIYGYTF
TGCGCCAGCAGCCAAGACTCCAGGGGTATCTATGGCTACACCTTC
>-|TRBV7-9|-|TRBJ1-2
CASSLRGETLDGYTF
TGTGCCAGCAGCTTGCGTGGCGAGACACTGGATGGCTACACCTTC
>-|TRBV6-2/TRBV6-3|TRBD1|TRBJ2-4
CASSNQPGTGLFGNKNIQYF
TGTGCCAGCAGTAACCAGCCCGGGACAGGACTCTTTGGGAACAAAAACATTCAGTACTTC
>many|TRBV5-6|TRBD2|TRBJ2-1
CASSLSGSVYNEQFF
TGTGCCAGCAGCTTAAGCGGGAGTGTCTACAATGAGCAGTTCTTC
>-|TRBV14|-|TRBJ2-7
CASSRLDSQVEQYF
TGTGCCAGCAGCCGTCTTGACAGCCAGGTCGAGCAGTACTTC
>-|TRBV18|-|TRBJ2-1
CASSPEQGGNEQFF
TGTGCCAGCTCACCGGAACAGGGTGGGAATGAGCAGTTCTTC
>many|TRBV12-3/TRBV12-4|-|TRBJ2-1
CASSPTGSPHYNEQFF
TGTGCCAGCAGTCCCACCGGGAGTCCCCATTACAATGAGCAGTTCTTC
>-|TRBV28|TRBD1|TRBJ2-1
CASSSGTGVRYNEQFF
TGTGCCAGCAGTTCCGGGACAGGGGTTAGATACAATGAGCAGTTCTTC
>-|TRBV2|-|TRBJ2-5
CASTRQSGETQYF
TGTGCCAGCACTAGACAGAGCGGAGAGACCCAGTACTTC
>few|TRBV5-1|-|TRBJ1-2
CASSSQDPHPYGYTF
TGCGCCAGCAGCTCACAGGACCCACACCCCTATGGCTACACCTTC
>many|TRBV29-1|-|TRBJ2-7
CSVEDRSYEQYF
TGCAGCGTTGAAGATCGGAGCTACGAGCAGTACTTC
>-|TRBV4-1|TRBD1|TRBJ1-2
CASSLAPGTGGYGYTF
TGCGCCAGCAGCCTCGCCCCCGGGACAGGGGGTTATGGCTACACCTTC
>-|TRBV7-3|TRBD1|TRBJ2-1
CASSPGTGGAYNEQFF
TGTGCCAGCAGCCCGGGGACAGGGGGCGCCTACAATGAGCAGTTCTTC
>once|TRBV12-3/TRBV12-4|TRBD2|TRBJ2-3
CASSLLRASGTPSTDTQYF
TGTGCCAGCAGCCTTCTCAGGGCTAGCGGTACACCTAGCACAGATACGCAGTATTTT
>few|TRBV24-1|-|TRBJ2-3
CATSAGGTDTQYF
TGTGCCACCAGTGCGGGTGGGACAGATACGCAGTATTTT
>few|TRBV6-1|TRBD2|TRBJ2-2
CASSRTSGGTGELFF
TGTGCCAGCAGTCGGACTAGCGGGGGCACCGGGGAGCTGTTTTTT
>-|TRBV27|TRBD2|TRBJ2-1
CASSPGLAGGSYNEQFF
TGTGCCAGCAGCCCCGGACTAGCGGGTGGCTCCTACAATGAGCAGTTCTTC
>-|TRBV5-1|TRBD1|TRBJ1-6
CASSLGDRGGSYNSPLHF
TGCGCCAGCAGCTTGGGTGACAGGGGTGGCTCCTATAATTCACCCCTCCACTTT
>-|TRBV6-4|-|TRBJ2-3
CASRRDSGDTQYF
TGTGCCAGCAGGCGGGACTCCGGGGATACGCAGTATTTT
>-|TRBV2|-|TRBJ1-3
CASSVDRISGNTIYF
TGTGCCAGCAGTGTCGACAGGATCTCTGGAAACACCATATATTTT
>-|TRBV5-1|-|TRBJ2-5
CASRLAGFQETQYF
TGCGCCAGCCGCCTCGCAGGCTTTCAAGAGACCCAGTACTTC
>few|TRBV4-3|TRBD1|TRBJ2-7
CASSRGTGTRYEQYF
TGCGCCAGCAGCCGGGGGACAGGGACCCGCTACGAGCAGTACTTC
>many|TRBV9|TRBD1|TRBJ2-7
CASGPGTGYEQYF
TGTGCCAGCGGTCCCGGGACAGGGTACGAGCAGTACTTC
>-|TRBV11-1|-|TRBJ2-6
CASIPLGAGWSISGANVLTF
TGTGCCAGCATCCCTCTTGGGGCAGGGTGGTCTATCTCTGGGGCCAACGTCCTGACTTTC
>-|TRBV28|-|TRBJ2-1
CASSSPPAANEQFF
TGTGCCAGCAGTTCCCCTCCCGCCGCGAATGAGCAGTTCTTC
>few|TRBV7-2|-|TRBJ2-1
CASSFQRLYNEQFF
TGTGCCAGCAGCTTCCAGCGTTTATACAATGAGCAGTTCTTC
>-|TRBV11-2|-|TRBJ2-1
CASSSRLTSEGSYNEQFF
TGTGCCAGCAGCTCGAGACTTACTTCGGAGGGATCCTACAATGAGCAGTTCTTC
>many|TRBV7-9|-|TRBJ2-1
CASSLEGYEQFF
TGTGCCAGCAGCTTAGAGGGGTATGAGCAGTTCTTC
>few|TRBV6-2/TRBV6-3|TRBD2|TRBJ2-7
CASSYRLAGAYEQYF
TGTGCCAGCAGTTACCGGCTAGCGGGTGCCTACGAGCAGTACTTC
>few|TRBV20-1|-|TRBJ2-7
CSARTGSYEQYF
TGCAGTGCTAGGACAGGCTCCTACGAGCAGTACTTC
>few|TRBV29-1|-|TRBJ1-1
CSVVGGYMNTEAFF
TGCAGCGTTGTAGGGGGTTATATGAACACTGAAGCTTTCTTT
>-|TRBV4-3|-|TRBJ2-3
CASSQEAGTSRTDKQYF
TGCGCCAGCAGCCAAGAAGCGGGTACCTCTCGCACAGATAAGCAGTATTTT
>-|TRBV27|TRBD1|TRBJ2-1
CASSPRTGDNEQFF
TGTGCCAGCAGTCCCCGGACAGGGGACAATGAGCAGTTCTTC
>-|TRBV9|-|TRBJ2-1
CASSGDNEQFF
TGTGCCAGCAGCGGAGACAATGAGCAGTTCTTC